One sample yielded the 20 T cell receptor beta chains listed below, sequenced in a study of response to subunit inactivated influenza vaccine. Each CDR3 protein is one row after TCRdb ran MiXCR on the RT-PCR reads. The sample has approximately 700,000 distinct CDR3 sequences, about 15% seen once. Sequences were derived from PBMCs from blood, sampled around 14 days before vaccination. The origin of the receptors is a man aged 50 or older who received an inactivated influenza vaccine.

This chain joins TRBV4-2 and TRBJ2-2; D unresolved. The V end was cut by 0 bases, the J end by 5 bases, with 7 bases between. The CDR3 has 14 amino acids. CDR1 and CDR2 (germline): LGHNA, YNFKEQ. The CDR3 DNA follows: TGTGCCAGCAGCCAAGATAGTTTTACCGGGGAGCTGTTTTTT. This sequence encodes CASSQDSFTGELFF.

V is TRBV20-1 and J is TRBJ2-7; TRBD2 might be the D (6 bases). Germline-derived CDR1 and CDR2 are DFQATT and SNEGSKA (reference sequence). V lost 1 base and J lost 5, with 21 bases in between. The CDR3 consists of 16 residues. CDR3 coding DNA: TGCAGTGCTAGAGGATCTAGCGCGGCCGGGTTTCACGAGCAGTACTTC. Translation: CSARGSSAAGFHEQYF.

The rearrangement uses TRBV28 and TRBJ2-7; D is undetermined. The CDR3 runs to 11 residues. V was cut by 4 bases and J by 4 bases, with 5 bases left in between. Germline loops: CDR1 MDHEN, CDR2 SYDVKM. The CDR3 sequence is CASSWQYEQYF. CDR3 bases: TGTGCCAGCAGTTGGCAATACGAGCAGTACTTC.

This clonotype was recorded a few times. The V call is TRBV6-5, the J call TRBJ1-1, with a possible D match to TRBD1 (5 bases). Trimming pared 2 bases from V and 6 bases from J, leaving 16 bases between. This CDR3 contains 15 residues. CDR1 is MNHEY and CDR2 is SVGAGI in the germline V gene. CDR3: CASSYLLQGGAEAFF. The CDR3 nucleotides are TGTGCCAGCAGTTACCTCCTCCAGGGAGGAGCTGAAGCTTTCTTT.

The V gene is TRBV5-1, the J gene TRBJ2-7; D unresolved. The CDR3 contains 14 residues. Trimming left V 4 bases short and J 3 bases short, with 14 bases between. From germline, CDR1 is SGHRS and CDR2 YFSETQ. This chain's CDR3 is CASSAEERLYEQYF. The CDR3 DNA is TGCGCCAGCAGCGCCGAGGAGCGACTCTACGAGCAGTACTTC.

This clonotype was detected only a few times. This chain uses TRBV9 with TRBJ2-3; D is possibly TRBD1 or TRBD2 (5 bases each). Germline-derived CDR1 and CDR2 are SGDLS and YYNGEE. Between the trimmed V and J ends, which lost 4 bases and 4 bases, there was a span of 19 bases. The CDR3 consists of 16 residues. CDR3 coding DNA: TGTGCCAGCAGCTCGTCGGGACGGCGCATCCCAGATACGCAGTATTTT. It codes for CASSSSGRRIPDTQYF.

The chain links TRBV12-3 or TRBV12-4 to TRBJ1-1, with D possibly matching TRBD1 (6 bases). The germline V and J ends were trimmed by 7 bases and 1 base, with 13 bases remaining between them. The CDR3 is made up of 14 amino acids. The CDR3 coding sequence is TGTGCCAGCATACCGGACAGCCCGAACACTGAAGCTTTCTTT. Translating it yields CASIPDSPNTEAFF.

The V gene is TRBV6-1, the J gene TRBJ2-1; 12 bases agree with TRBD2. J lost 3 bases, V lost 9 bases, and 12 bases had no gene match. Germline V CDR1 and CDR2: MNHNS, SASEGT. The CDR3 has 17 residues. The CDR3 DNA reads as TGTGCCAGTTTAAGGAGGACTAGCGGGACCCTCTACAATGAGCAGTTCTTC. Translating gives CASLRRTSGTLYNEQFF.

This clonotype was seen a handful of times. This chain links TRBV4-3 with TRBJ2-5; possible D gene TRBD2, 5 bases. The CDR3 extends over 15 amino acids. Germline V gives CDR1 LGHNA, CDR2 YSLEER. V was cut by 1 base and J by 2 bases, with 11 bases left in between. CDR3 sequence (DNA): TGCGCCAGCAGCCAAGGCCACCAGCGGCAAGAGACCCAGTACTTC. It translates to CASSQGHQRQETQYF.

On this clonotype: Mismatch with germline at one junction end may stem from a read error. The chain couples TRBV7-2 to TRBJ2-1, with TRBD1 identical over 8 bases. Germline V gene lookup returns CDR1 SGHTA and CDR2 FQGNSA. The CDR3 contains 16 residues. CDR3: CASSLAGTGPYNEQFF. The CDR3 coding sequence is TGTGCCAGCAGCCTAGCTGGGACAGGTCCCTACAATGAGCAGTTCTTC.

This clonotype was seen at least ten times. V usage is TRBV11-2 and J usage is TRBJ2-1, with D unresolved. The CDR3 consists of 12 residues. The germline CDR1 and CDR2 sequences are SGHAT and FQNNGV. V lost 5 bases and J 9 bases, leaving 11 bases between the germline ends. CDR3 in amino acids: CASSPQVSEQFF. The CDR3 nucleotides are TGTGCCAGCAGCCCCCAAGTAAGTGAGCAGTTCTTC. The whole variable domain, remainder taken from reference TRBV11-2 and TRBJ2-1, is EAGVAQSPRYKIIEKRQSVAFWCNPISGHATLYWYQQILGQGPKLLIQFQNNGVVDDSQLPKDRFSAERLKGVDSTLKIQPAKLEDSAVYLCASSPQVSEQFFGPGTRLTVL.

This chain uses TRBV3-1 with TRBJ1-6; D unclear. The length of the CDR3 is 20 residues. Germline CDR1 and CDR2: LGHDT and YNNKEL (reference sequence). Trimming cost V 1 base and J 7 bases, with 26 bases left between them. CDR3 loop: CASSQGFTLFAATTNSPLHF. CDR3 bases: TGTGCCAGCAGCCAAGGTTTCACCTTGTTCGCAGCTACTACCAATTCACCCCTCCACTTT.

CDR3 in DNA: TGCAGCGTTGTAATTACGGGAGTCAGGGAGACCCAGTACTTC. Translation gives CSVVITGVRETQYF. The chain joins TRBV29-1 to TRBJ2-5; tentative D call: TRBD2 (6 bases). The CDR3 is 14 residues long. V was clipped by 4 bases and J by 5 bases, with 17 bases between them. Germline CDR1 and CDR2: SQVTM and ANQGSEA. The full variable domain, rest sourced from reference TRBV29-1 and TRBJ2-5, is SAVISQKPSRDICQRGTSLTIQCQVDSQVTMMFWYRQQPGQSLTLIATANQGSEATYESGFVIDKFPISRPNLTFSTLTVSNMSPEDSSIYLCSVVITGVRETQYFGPGTRLLVL.

The genes are TRBV7-6 and TRBJ2-2; D unclear. This CDR3 region has 14 residues. V dropped 1 base and J dropped 4 bases, with 7 bases sitting between them. Germline-derived CDR1 and CDR2 are SGHVS and FNYEAQ. Written as DNA, the CDR3 is TGTGCCAGCAGCTTAGGCCCCCCCACCGGGGAGCTGTTTTTT. Translation: CASSLGPPTGELFF.

In its sample, this clonotype was seen a few times. The rearrangement uses TRBV5-1 and TRBJ1-3; D is unresolved. CDR1 SGHRS and CDR2 YFSETQ come from the germline V gene. The CDR3 sequence is 17 residues long. V was cut by 0 bases and J by 0 bases, with 13 bases left in between. CDR3 protein: CASSLEARTSSGNTIYF. DNA of the CDR3: TGCGCCAGCAGCTTGGAGGCCAGGACGAGCTCTGGAAACACCATATATTTT.

This chain links TRBV18 with TRBJ1-2; D not resolved. Trimming removed 4 bases from V and 3 bases from J, with 6 bases in between. CDR1 and CDR2 from the germline V gene are KGHSH and LQKENI. The CDR3 has 12 amino acids. The CDR3 reads CASSLAYYGYTF. The CDR3 coding sequence is TGTGCCAGCTCACTGGCCTACTATGGCTACACCTTC.

This clonotype appeared many times. The V call is TRBV4-3, the J call TRBJ2-7, with D perhaps TRBD2 (5 bases). Between the trimmed V and J ends, which lost 0 bases and 3 bases, there was a span of 9 bases. CDR1 LGHNA and CDR2 YSLEER come from the germline V gene. The CDR3 is 14 residues long. The CDR3 DNA reads TGCGCCAGCAGCCAAGATCGGGGAAACTACGAGCAGTACTTC. It is translated as CASSQDRGNYEQYF.

This clonotype was detected only a few times. The V and J genes are TRBV20-1 and TRBJ2-1, with 10 bases lining up with TRBD2. The CDR3 length is 15 residues. Trimming removed 0 bases from V and 9 bases from J; junction bases left unmatched: 8. CDR1 is DFQATT and CDR2 is SNEGSKA in the germline V gene (reference sequence). The CDR3 loop is CSARDRLAGAGEQFF. Here the CDR3 DNA reads TGCAGTGCTAGAGATCGCCTAGCGGGAGCGGGTGAGCAGTTCTTC.

This clonotype turned up a few times. The CDR3 sequence is CASSRQQGETQYF. CDR3 nucleotides: TGCGCCAGCAGCCGACAACAGGGAGAGACCCAGTACTTC. V usage is TRBV4-3 and J usage is TRBJ2-5; D might be TRBD1 (6 bases). V lost 4 bases, J lost 4 bases, and 10 bases lay in between. This CDR3 is built from 13 residues. Per the germline V gene, CDR1 is LGHNA and CDR2 is YSLEER.

The J gene is TRBJ1-2, the V gene TRBV7-9; no firm D call. Germline CDR1 reads SEHNR; CDR2 reads FQNEAQ (reference sequence). Trimming removed 5 bases at V and 0 bases at J, with 16 bases between. This CDR3 is built from 16 residues. CDR3 bases: TGTGCCAGCAGCCCCAACCTCCAGAGACCTAACTATGGCTACACCTTC. This gives the protein CASSPNLQRPNYGYTF. The complete variable domain, with remaining parts taken from reference TRBV7-9 and TRBJ1-2, reads DTGVSQNPRHKITKRGQNVTFRCDPISEHNRLYWYRQTLGQGPEFLTYFQNEAQLEKSRLLSDRFSAERPKGSFSTLEIQRTEQGDSAMYLCASSPNLQRPNYGYTFGSGTRLTVV.